This TCR beta chain is from a study of blood T cell repertoires in COVID-19. Study-level information: PBMCs, B-cell-depleted T cells, or T cells provided the cDNA or gDNA that made up the material.

Per the original data handling: Counts of nucleated cells, estimated from reference gene primer amplification, were obtained. Generated by immunoSEQ multiplex PCR, the TCRdb table keeps only in-frame clones and is missing some. That table gives V, J and clone size, and the DNA gave D and trimming. In the table there are 200,000 to 250,000 clones, around 83% of which are singletons. The clonotype was recovered from a man between 45 and 60 years old with active or convalescent COVID-19. The sequenced sample consisted of peripheral blood.

The CDR3 is CASSQDCRIQRGWSSYEQYV. Here the CDR3 DNA reads TGCGCCAGCAGCCAAGATTGCAGGATACAGCGGGGGTGGAGCTCCTACGAGCAGTACGTC. This chain joins TRBV4-1 and TRBJ2-7; 8 bases line up with TRBD2. This CDR3 comprises 20 residues. Germline CDR1 and CDR2: MGHRA and YSYEKL. The ends lost 0 bases at V and 0 bases at J; junction bases unmatched: 16.